This TCR beta chain was sequenced during a study of T cell repertoires in cytomegalovirus infection (dated by TCRdb to about 2019). For the wider study: The HLA type of each donor mattered for the analysis, because public TCR beta signatures pointed to carriage of CMV infection along with the matching HLA type. Here is what the overall study found, with its caveats: The ex vivo response was dominated by HLA-C-restricted CMV-specific TCR beta clonotypes, which also provided the single most frequent clonotype in two of eight donors. In both this cohort and an independent roughly 330-donor cohort, the cumulative frequency of public TCR beta family members distinguished carriers of CMV infection plus the relevant HLA type.

In its sample, this clonotype was seen many times. Its antigen target is currently unknown. One base away there is no much larger clone; base qualities are not given. Sequenced using an Illumina HiSeq 1500. TCRdb's own reprocessing of the public reads used fastp at Q25 and MiXCR and kept productive beta chains. Every distinct CDR3 protein forms one entry, paired with its most common genes and DNA. This sample is represented by approximately 250,000 distinct CDR3 sequences; roughly 12% of them were singletons. The ten largest account for 1.5% to 2% of the sample. V is pruned by 0 bases and J by 1 base, leaving 0 bases of the junction without a gene match. CDR1 and CDR2 (ENHRY, SYGVKD) derive from the germline V gene. CDR3 length: 15 amino acids, cysteine to phenylalanine. Of the read, only the CDR3 DNA is kept; its 45 bases are in frame from base 1.

Material: PBMCs. The source is a human donor in good health (CMV status not recorded). Some clones in this sample may be carry-over from other donors' samples. This sequence uses TRBV10-3 and TRBJ1-1, with 9 middle bases fitting TRBD1. The nucleotide sequence reads as follows: TGTGCCATCAGTGAGTCGGGACAGGGGAACACTGAAGCTTTCTTT. It translates to CAISESGQGNTEAFF.